The 30 T cell receptor beta chains presented below share a single source sample, sequenced in a study of blood T cell repertoires in COVID-19. Method: immunoSEQ multiplex PCR; TCRdb's copy keeps in-frame clones and lacks some. The profile shows just under 250,000 clones, around 87% of them singletons. Sequenced: peripheral blood. These receptors all stem from a woman aged 25 to 39 who had recovered from COVID-19.

This clone appeared once. The V call is TRBV18, the J call TRBJ2-1; the match to TRBD2 covers 12 bases. Germline values: CDR1 KGHSH, CDR2 LQKENI. Trimming cost V 3 bases and J 7 bases; bases outside gene matches: 7. The CDR3 runs to 16 residues. The CDR3 bases are TGTGCCAGCTCACCCGGGCTAGCGGGGGGGCCGAATGAGCAGTTCTTC. Residues: CASSPGLAGGPNEQFF. The complete variable domain, with remaining parts taken from reference TRBV18 and TRBJ2-1, reads NAGVMQNPRHLVRRRGQEARLRCSPMKGHSHVYWYRQLPEEGLKFMVYLQKENIIDESGMPKERFSAEFPKEGPSILRIQQVVRGDSAAYFCASSPGLAGGPNEQFFGPGTRLTVL.

The chain couples TRBV5-5 to TRBJ1-1; maybe TRBD1 (6 bases). The germline V gene encodes CDR1 SGHKS and CDR2 YYEKEE (reference sequence). Trimming cost V 5 bases and J 5 bases, with 22 bases left between them. This CDR3 region has 16 residues. The DNA for the CDR3 is TGTGCCAGCAGTCCTAGACAGGCCATATTGGGGACTGAAGCTTTCTTT. This gives the protein CASSPRQAILGTEAFF.

This clone has just one count. The chain employs TRBV5-1 and TRBJ2-5; 7 positions agree with TRBD2. The trim removed 4 bases at V and 5 bases at J, leaving 8 bases unmatched. Germline values: CDR1 SGHRS, CDR2 YFSETQ. The CDR3 is 14 residues long. This CDR3 is CASSVQWGGETQYF. The CDR3 DNA is TGCGCCAGCAGCGTACAATGGGGAGGGGAGACCCAGTACTTC.

This chain connects TRBV5-1 to TRBJ2-5; 7 bases fit TRBD1. This CDR3 region has 14 residues. The V gene end was trimmed by 0 bases and the J gene end by 1 base; junction bases not matched to a gene: 0. The germline CDR1 and CDR2 sequences are SGHRS and YFSETQ. The CDR3 DNA reads TGCGCCAGCAGCTTGGGGACAGGCCAAGAGACCCAGTACTTC. Encoded protein: CASSLGTGQETQYF.

This clone was seen only once. The chain links TRBV7-2 to TRBJ1-2; perhaps TRBD1 as D (6 bases). The germline V and J ends were trimmed by 2 bases and 6 bases, with 19 bases remaining between them. The CDR3 is 16 amino acids. In germline, CDR1 is SGHTA, CDR2 FQGNSA. The CDR3 region is CASSLYSAAAGDGYTF. CDR3 DNA sequence: TGTGCCAGCAGCTTATATAGTGCGGCGGCAGGGGATGGCTACACCTTC.

This chain connects TRBV2 to TRBJ2-7, with a weak D call TRBD1 (6 bases). The CDR3 is 15 residues long. The V gene's germline CDR1 is SNHLY and CDR2 FYNNEI. V shed 7 bases and J shed 4 bases, with 20 bases lying between them. The CDR3: CASNKETGSTYEQYF. The CDR3 region has the DNA TGTGCCAGCAATAAAGAGACAGGCTCGACTTACGAGCAGTACTTC.

This clone occurred a few times. The chain employs TRBV3-1 (or the pseudogene TRBV3-2) and TRBJ2-3; 7 bases map to TRBD2. The CDR3 has 15 amino acids. The germline CDR1 and CDR2 sequences are LGHDT and YNNKEL (reference sequence). Trimming at V came to 4 bases and at J to 3 bases, leaving 7 bases not matched to a gene. The CDR3 DNA sequence: TGTGCCAGCAGCCTGAGTCCTAGCGGTACAGATACGCAGTATTTT. It encodes CASSLSPSGTDTQYF.

V gene TRBV4-1 combines with J gene TRBJ1-5; D is unresolved. This CDR3 region has 16 residues. Germline V lookup: CDR1 MGHRA, CDR2 YSYEKL. V was pared by 0 bases and J by 5 bases, with 14 bases between. This CDR3 is CASSQDNRDWYQPQHF. The CDR3 coding sequence is TGCGCCAGCAGCCAAGATAACCGGGATTGGTATCAGCCCCAGCATTTT.

This chain uses TRBV2 with TRBJ1-1; tentative D call: TRBD1 (6 bases). The V gene lost 4 bases and the J gene lost 5 bases, with 17 bases spanning the gap. Looked up from germline, CDR1 is SNHLY and CDR2 is FYNNEI. The CDR3 loop spans 15 amino acids. The CDR3 DNA reads TGTGCCAGCAGTGGGGTTGGGGGGGCAGGTACTGAAGCTTTCTTT. It specifies CASSGVGGAGTEAFF.

This chain joins TRBV6-5 and TRBJ1-2; D perhaps matches TRBD1 (6 bases). CDR1 is MNHEY, CDR2 SVGAGI, per germline. Deletions cut 6 bases from V and 3 bases from J, with 14 bases between. This CDR3 is built from 14 residues. The CDR3: CASRPGGAYYGYTF. The DNA for the CDR3 is TGTGCCAGCAGGCCGGGGGGGGCCTACTATGGCTACACCTTC.

This clone showed up just a few times. This chain connects TRBV5-1 to TRBJ1-5, with 11 bases aligning to TRBD1. Germline loops: CDR1 SGHRS, CDR2 YFSETQ. This CDR3 is built from 17 residues. The V gene end was trimmed by 0 bases and the J gene end by 4 bases; junction bases not matched to a gene: 6. The CDR3 loop is CASSLGVGQGANQPQHF. CDR3 bases: TGCGCCAGCAGCTTGGGAGTCGGACAGGGGGCTAATCAGCCCCAGCATTTT.

The V and J genes are TRBV7-3 and TRBJ1-1; TRBD1 matches at 7 bases. CDR3 length: 13 amino acids. The germline gives CDR1 SGHTA, CDR2 FQGTGA. Trimming at V came to 6 bases and at J to 5 bases, leaving 6 bases not matched to a gene. The CDR3 region is CASSLDRVTEAFF. The CDR3 DNA reads as TGTGCCAGCAGTCTCGACAGGGTAACTGAAGCTTTCTTT.

V usage is TRBV6-5 and J usage is TRBJ1-2; a possible D gene is TRBD1 (5 bases). This CDR3 is built from 15 residues. Germline V gene sequence: CDR1 MNHEY, CDR2 SVGAGI. V lost 0 bases to trimming and J lost 4 bases, with 12 bases between them. In DNA, the CDR3 is TGTGCCAGCAGTTACTCAGGGGTGACATCCTATGGCTACACCTTC. Translating it yields CASSYSGVTSYGYTF.

This clone appeared a single time. The chain links TRBV4-2 to TRBJ2-7; D is perhaps TRBD2 (7 bases). Deletions cut 0 bases from V and 7 bases from J, with 16 bases between. CDR1 is LGHNA and CDR2 is YNFKEQ in the germline V gene. The CDR3 sequence is 15 residues long. CDR3 amino acids: CASSQDKAGAGEQYF. For the CDR3, the DNA is TGTGCCAGCAGCCAAGATAAGGCGGGGGCGGGGGAGCAGTACTTC.

The chain couples TRBV15 to TRBJ1-5, with D uncertain. With 4 bases removed from V and 4 bases from J, the gap between germline ends came to 14 bases. This CDR3 spans 15 amino acids. Germline V gene data show CDR1 as LNHNV and CDR2 as YYDKDF (reference sequence). The CDR3 DNA is TGTGCCACCAGCATCCTTGGACGGGAGAATCAGCCCCAGCATTTT. This codes for CATSILGRENQPQHF.

This chain links TRBV7-3 with TRBJ2-5, with 7 bases lining up with TRBD2. Germline V lookup: CDR1 SGHTA, CDR2 FQGTGA. V was pared by 6 bases and J by 4 bases, with 11 bases of the junction left unmatched. The length of the CDR3 is 15 residues. CDR3 in DNA: TGTGCCAGCAGTCCTACAGGCGGGGGAAGAGAGACCCAGTACTTC. Translating gives CASSPTGGGRETQYF.

This sequence joins TRBV6-2 or TRBV6-3 and TRBJ2-7; 11 nucleotides line up with TRBD2. The germline V gene has CDR1 MNHEY and CDR2 SVGEGT. V lost 5 bases and J lost 2; bases outside the gene matches: 23. The CDR3 has 21 residues. The CDR3 DNA sequence: TGTGCCAGCAGTGCCCTCGCGATACTAGCGGGGGACTTGAGGGGGGCCTACGAGCAGTACTTC. Its translation is CASSALAILAGDLRGAYEQYF.

This CDR3 reads CAISESMVAGGTGDTQYF. CDR3 in DNA: TGTGCCATCAGTGAGTCGATGGTAGCGGGGGGCACAGGGGATACGCAGTATTTT. The rearrangement joins TRBV10-3 to TRBJ2-3; 10 nucleotides align to TRBD2. Germline CDR1 reads ENHRY; CDR2 reads SYGVKD. Germline trimming cut 0 bases from V and 6 bases from J; bases unmatched to any gene: 12. The CDR3 contains 18 residues.

J is TRBJ2-7 and V is TRBV20-1; D gene uncertain. Germline CDR1 and CDR2: DFQATT and SNEGSKA (reference sequence). Between the trimmed V and J ends, which lost 3 bases and 0 bases, there was a span of 15 bases. CDR3 length equals 15 residues. The CDR3 nucleotides are TGCAGTGCTAGTCGTTTGGGCAGTCGCTCCTACGAGCAGTACTTC. Translating gives CSASRLGSRSYEQYF.

The rearrangement uses TRBV7-3 and TRBJ1-3; 8 positions agree with TRBD1. Germline V gives CDR1 SGHTA, CDR2 FQGTGA. J gave up 4 bases and V 4 bases, and 6 bases lay outside the gene matches. The CDR3 loop spans 15 amino acids. Here the CDR3 DNA reads TGTGCCAGCAGCTCTCGACAGGGGACGGGAAACACCATATATTTT. Protein: CASSSRQGTGNTIYF.

The chain has TRBV7-2 and TRBJ2-5; no clear D gene. Trimming left V 3 bases short and J 3 bases short, with 8 bases between. Germline lookup yields CDR1 SGHTA and CDR2 FQGNSA. CDR3 size: 13 residues. The CDR3 DNA reads as TGTGCCAGCAGCTTCCTGGCGGAAGAGACCCAGTACTTC. Translated, it gives CASSFLAEETQYF.

The CDR3: CASSRTSGVGETQYF. Here the CDR3 DNA reads TGTGCCAGCAGTCGAACTAGCGGGGTTGGAGAGACCCAGTACTTC. The rearrangement uses TRBV6-2 or TRBV6-3 and TRBJ2-5; 10 nucleotides agree with TRBD2. The V gene's germline CDR1 is MNHEY and CDR2 SVGEGT. The CDR3 is 15 amino acids. J was trimmed by 4 bases and V by 5 bases; bases with no gene match: 7.

The chain links TRBV5-4 to TRBJ2-3; 7 bases line up with TRBD1. CDR3 size: 14 residues. Germline trimming cut 5 bases from V and 2 bases from J; bases unmatched to any gene: 5. Germline lookup yields CDR1 SGHNT and CDR2 YYREEE (reference sequence). DNA of the CDR3: TGTGCCAGCAGGTCCGGGACAGTCACAGATACGCAGTATTTT. Translating it yields CASRSGTVTDTQYF.

The gene calls are TRBV21-1 and TRBJ2-1; TRBD2, the D gene given by the table, was not confirmed from the DNA. TRBV21-1 is a listed pseudogene. The CDR3 extends over 15 amino acids. CDR3 in amino acids: CASSKDGGGDNEQFF. CDR3 bases: TGTGCCAGCAGCAAAGATGGCGGGGGGGACAATGAGCAGTTCTTC.

V is TRBV18 and J is TRBJ1-4; D gene uncertain. The CDR3 runs 17 residues. With 1 base removed from V and 8 bases from J, the gap between germline ends came to 20 bases. From germline, CDR1 is KGHSH and CDR2 LQKENI. The CDR3 region is CASSPRVTSPFREKLFF. The CDR3 DNA follows: TGTGCCAGCTCACCACGGGTGACATCTCCCTTTCGCGAAAAACTGTTTTTT.

This chain connects TRBV7-3 to TRBJ2-1, with 7 bases fitting TRBD2. The germline V gene has CDR1 SGHTA and CDR2 FQGTGA. The V and J ends lost 6 bases and 6 bases, in that order; junction bases with no gene match: 8. The length of the CDR3 is 14 residues. The CDR3 DNA reads TGTGCCAGCAGTCCTTCCCTAGCGGCCAATGAGCAGTTCTTC. Its translation is CASSPSLAANEQFF. The whole variable domain, filled in from reference TRBV7-3 and TRBJ2-1, reads GAGVSQTPSNKVTEKGKYVELRCDPISGHTALYWYRQSLGQGPEFLIYFQGTGAADDSGLPNDRFFAVRPEGSVSTLKIQRTERGDSAVYLCASSPSLAANEQFFGPGTRLTVL.

The chain recombines TRBV14 with TRBJ1-1; D gene uncertain. V lost 2 bases and J 5 bases, leaving 9 bases between the germline ends. CDR1 and CDR2 from the germline V gene are SGHDN and FVKESK. The CDR3 is 13 residues long. The DNA for the CDR3 is TGTGCCAGCAGCCAAAACCTTCGGACTGAAGCTTTCTTT. It codes for CASSQNLRTEAFF.

The CDR3 nucleotides read TGTGCCAGCAGCCATGGACAGGTCTTGAATTACGAGCAGTACTTC. The encoded protein is CASSHGQVLNYEQYF. The rearrangement uses TRBV3-1 (or the pseudogene TRBV3-2) and TRBJ2-7, with 7 positions matching TRBD1. CDR3 length: 15 residues. After removal of 3 bases from V and 4 bases from J, the junction contained 9 bases not matched to a gene. The germline V gene encodes CDR1 LGHDT and CDR2 YNNKEL (reference sequence).

The V gene is TRBV2, the J gene TRBJ2-5; 12 bases are a match to TRBD2. Germline V gene data show CDR1 as SNHLY and CDR2 as FYNNEI. J was trimmed by 2 bases and V by 7 bases; bases with no gene match: 8. The CDR3 is made up of 16 amino acids. CDR3 protein: CASTFGLAGNQETQYF. The DNA for the CDR3 is TGTGCCAGCACCTTCGGACTAGCGGGGAATCAAGAGACCCAGTACTTC.

The V call is TRBV7-9, the J call TRBJ2-3; D gene unclear. In germline, CDR1 is SEHNR, CDR2 FQNEAQ (reference sequence). Trimming removed 3 bases from V and 5 bases from J, with 9 bases in between. The CDR3 contains 13 residues. The CDR3, as DNA: TGTGCCAGCAGCTTTTCCGCAGGAGATACGCAGTATTTT. Translation: CASSFSAGDTQYF.